This T cell receptor (beta chain) emerged from a study of identical twins. V was shortened by 3 bases and J by 0 bases, with 9 bases between the two germline ends. Germline CDR1 is SQVTM and CDR2 is ANQGSEA. The CDR3 sequence is 13 residues long. TCRdb re-analysed the 5' RACE reads in MiXCR, keeping a single row per CDR3 protein. The sample records approximately 530,000 distinct CDR3 sequences, approximately 20% being singletons. The sample holds many counts of this clonotype. These sequences were also reported in another study, on yellow fever vaccine responses in identical twins. That work adds: Reported findings indicate that twins' vaccine T cell responses seemed partially convergent, partially personalized.

The J gene is TRBJ2-7, the V gene TRBV29-1; tentatively, D is TRBD1 or TRBD2 (5 bases each). The sequence was obtained from a woman aged 18-29 years in good health. The sample taken for sequencing was CD4+ T cells sorted from blood. The DNA for the CDR3 is TGCAGCGTTGAGGCAGGGAGCTCCTACGAGCAGTACTTC. This sequence encodes CSVEAGSSYEQYF.